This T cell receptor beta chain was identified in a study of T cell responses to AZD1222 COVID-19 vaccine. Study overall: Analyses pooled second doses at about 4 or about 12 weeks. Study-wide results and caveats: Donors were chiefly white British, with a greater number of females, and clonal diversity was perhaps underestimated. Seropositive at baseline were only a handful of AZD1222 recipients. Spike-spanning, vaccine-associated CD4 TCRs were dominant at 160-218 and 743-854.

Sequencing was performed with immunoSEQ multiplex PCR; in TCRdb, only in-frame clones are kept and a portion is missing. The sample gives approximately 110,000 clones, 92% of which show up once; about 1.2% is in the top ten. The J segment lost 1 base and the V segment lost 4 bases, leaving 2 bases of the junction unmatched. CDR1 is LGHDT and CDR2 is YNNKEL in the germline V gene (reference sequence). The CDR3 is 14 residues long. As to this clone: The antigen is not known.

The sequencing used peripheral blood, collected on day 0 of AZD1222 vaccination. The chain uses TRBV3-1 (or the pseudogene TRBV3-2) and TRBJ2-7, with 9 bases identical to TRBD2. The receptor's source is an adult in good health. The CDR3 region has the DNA TGTGCCAGCAGCCCGAGCGGGGGGTCCTACGAGCAGTACTTC. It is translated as CASSPSGGSYEQYF.